This T cell receptor beta chain was profiled in a study of shared T cell receptors in the human thymus. Per the germline V gene, CDR1 is SGDLS and CDR2 is YYNGEE. Trimming shortened V by 0 bases and J by 13 bases, and 23 bases separated the two germline ends. The CDR3 contains 17 residues. This clone was recorded a few times. This table comes from immunoSEQ multiplex PCR, and its TCRdb copy is limited to in-frame clones, with some not included. The sample has 650,000 to 950,000 clones; approximately 85% are singletons. These data were also filed under a second study, of human thymus T cells. That report adds: Corrective heart surgery yielded the resections from which the thymus tissue came. It looked as if thymic and blood repertoires used V and J genes in a biased way.

This TCR came from a girl less than two years old with a congenital heart defect. This chain uses TRBV9 with TRBJ1-6; D might be TRBD1 (5 bases). Material for sequencing was thymocytes. CDR3 region: CASSVGMGRPPGTPLHF. CDR3 sequence (DNA): TGTGCCAGCAGCGTAGGGATGGGCAGGCCTCCGGGGACTCCCCTCCACTTT.